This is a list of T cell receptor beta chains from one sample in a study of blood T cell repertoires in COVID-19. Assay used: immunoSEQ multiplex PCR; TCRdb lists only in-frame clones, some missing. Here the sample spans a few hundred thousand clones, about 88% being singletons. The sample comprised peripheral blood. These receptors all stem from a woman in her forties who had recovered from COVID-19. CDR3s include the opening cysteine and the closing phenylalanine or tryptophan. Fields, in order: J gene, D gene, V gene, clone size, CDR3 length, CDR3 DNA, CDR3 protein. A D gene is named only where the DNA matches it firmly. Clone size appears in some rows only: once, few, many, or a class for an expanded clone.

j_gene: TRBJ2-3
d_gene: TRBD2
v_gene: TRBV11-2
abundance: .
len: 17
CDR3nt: TGTGCCAGCAGCCCGACCGGGACTAGCGGGATCACAGATACGCAGTATTTT
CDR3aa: CASSPTGTSGITDTQYF

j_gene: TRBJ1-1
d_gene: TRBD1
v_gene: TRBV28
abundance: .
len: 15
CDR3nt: TGTGCCAGCAGTACGCCGGGACAGGGGAAGACTGAAGCTTTCTTT
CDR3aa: CASSTPGQGKTEAFF

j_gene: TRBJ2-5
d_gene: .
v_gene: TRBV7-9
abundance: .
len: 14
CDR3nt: TGTGCCAGCAGCCCCAGCCAGGGGTTAGAGACCCAGTACTTC
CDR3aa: CASSPSQGLETQYF

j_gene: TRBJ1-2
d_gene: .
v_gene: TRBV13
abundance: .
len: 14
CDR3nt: TGTGCCAGCAGCTTAGAACAGACGGCTCAGGGCTACACCTTC
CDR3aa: CASSLEQTAQGYTF

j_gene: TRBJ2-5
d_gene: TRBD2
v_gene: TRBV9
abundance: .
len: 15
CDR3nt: TGTGCCAGCAGCGTAGCTCTAGCGGGAGGTGAAACCCAGTACTTC
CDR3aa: CASSVALAGGETQYF

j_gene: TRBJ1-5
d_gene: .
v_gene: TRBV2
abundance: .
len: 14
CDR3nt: TGTGCCAGCGTAAGGGGAGGTAGCAATCAGCCCCAGCATTTT
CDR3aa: CASVRGGSNQPQHF

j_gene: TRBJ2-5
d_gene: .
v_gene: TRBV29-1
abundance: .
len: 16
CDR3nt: TGCAGCGTTGATTCCCTGGCAGGTTCACTCCAAGAGACCCAGTACTTC
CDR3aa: CSVDSLAGSLQETQYF

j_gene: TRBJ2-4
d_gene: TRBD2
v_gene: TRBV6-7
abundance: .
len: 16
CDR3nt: TGTGCCAGCAGTTACGGGGAGGGCGGCCCGGGGGGTCGTTTTCGTTTC
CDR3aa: CASSYGEGGPGGRFRF

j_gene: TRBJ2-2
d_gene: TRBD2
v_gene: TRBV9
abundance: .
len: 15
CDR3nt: TGTGCCAGCAGCATCTTCGGACTAGCTACCGGGGAGCTGTTTTTT
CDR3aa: CASSIFGLATGELFF

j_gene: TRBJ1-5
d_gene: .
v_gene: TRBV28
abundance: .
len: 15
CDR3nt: TGTGCCAGCAGTTATACAGGGAACCTAAATCAGCCCCAGCATTTT
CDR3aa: CASSYTGNLNQPQHF

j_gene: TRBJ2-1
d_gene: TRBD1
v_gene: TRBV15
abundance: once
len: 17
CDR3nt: TGTGCCACCAGCCCTGCCGCCGGGACAGGGGGCATCAATGAGCAGTTCTTC
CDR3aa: CATSPAAGTGGINEQFF

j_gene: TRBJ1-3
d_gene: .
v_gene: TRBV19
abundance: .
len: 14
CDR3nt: TGTGCCAGCCGACCGCAGGTCTCTGGAAACACCATATATTTT
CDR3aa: CASRPQVSGNTIYF

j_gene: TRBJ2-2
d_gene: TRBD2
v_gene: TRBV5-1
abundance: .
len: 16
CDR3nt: TGCGCCAGCAGCTCTTCCGGGACTAGCCAAGCCGGGGAGCTGTTTTTT
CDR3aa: CASSSSGTSQAGELFF

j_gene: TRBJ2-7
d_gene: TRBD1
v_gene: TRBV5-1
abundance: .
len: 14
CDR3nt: TGCGCCAGCAGCCAAGGACAGGGGGCGAGGGAGCAGTACTTC
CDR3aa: CASSQGQGAREQYF

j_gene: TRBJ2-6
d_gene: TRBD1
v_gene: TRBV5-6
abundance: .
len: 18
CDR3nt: TGTGCCAGCAGCTTGTTGGGACAGGGGGCGTTCGGGGCCAACGTCCTGACTTTC
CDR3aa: CASSLLGQGAFGANVLTF

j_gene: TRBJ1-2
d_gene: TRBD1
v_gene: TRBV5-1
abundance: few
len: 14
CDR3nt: TGCGCCAGCAGCAGGACAGGGGGCGACTATGGCTACACCTTC
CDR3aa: CASSRTGGDYGYTF

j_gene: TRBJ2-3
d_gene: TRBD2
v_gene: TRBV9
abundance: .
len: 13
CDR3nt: TGTGCCAGCGAGCAGCGGGACACAGATACGCAGTATTTT
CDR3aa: CASEQRDTDTQYF

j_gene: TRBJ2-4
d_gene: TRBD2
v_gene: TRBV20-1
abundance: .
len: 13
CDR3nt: TGCAGTGCTAGTAGGCTAGCGGAAAACATTCAGTACTTC
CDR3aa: CSASRLAENIQYF

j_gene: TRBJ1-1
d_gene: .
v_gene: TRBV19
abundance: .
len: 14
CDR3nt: TGTGCCAGTAGTATAGGAGGACAGAAGACTGAAGCTTTCTTT
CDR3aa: CASSIGGQKTEAFF

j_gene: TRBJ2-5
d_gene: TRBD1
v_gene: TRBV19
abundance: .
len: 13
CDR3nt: TGTGCTAGCCGGGACAGGGGCCAAGAGACCCAGTACTTC
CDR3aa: CASRDRGQETQYF

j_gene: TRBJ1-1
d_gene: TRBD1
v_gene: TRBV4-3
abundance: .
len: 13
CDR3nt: TGCGCCAGCAGCCAGACAGGGTACACTGAAGCTTTCTTT
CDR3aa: CASSQTGYTEAFF

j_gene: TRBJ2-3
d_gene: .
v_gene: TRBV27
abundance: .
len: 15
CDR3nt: TGTGCCAGCAGTTTTTGGCGGGCGAGCACAGATACGCAGTATTTT
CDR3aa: CASSFWRASTDTQYF

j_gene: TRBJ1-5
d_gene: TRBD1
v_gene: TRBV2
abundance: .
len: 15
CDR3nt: TGTGCCAGCAGGGGCGGACAGGGGGTAATTCAGCCCCAGCATTTT
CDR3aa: CASRGGQGVIQPQHF

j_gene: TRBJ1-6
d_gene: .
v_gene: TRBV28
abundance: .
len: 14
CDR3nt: TGTGCCGCCTCACCCTTCAGTAATCATTCACCCCTCCACTTT
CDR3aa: CAASPFSNHSPLHF

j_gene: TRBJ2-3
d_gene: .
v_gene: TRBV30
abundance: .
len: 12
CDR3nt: TGTGCCTGGAGTGACAATACAGATACGCAGTATTTT
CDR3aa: CAWSDNTDTQYF

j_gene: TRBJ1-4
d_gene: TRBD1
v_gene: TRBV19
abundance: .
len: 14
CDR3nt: TGTGCCAGTAGCCGGGACAGGGGCTATGAAAAACTGTTTTTT
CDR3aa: CASSRDRGYEKLFF

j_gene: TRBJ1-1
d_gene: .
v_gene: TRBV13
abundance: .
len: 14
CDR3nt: TGTGCCAGCAGCCCCCGGACAGTTAACACTGAAGCTTTCTTT
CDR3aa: CASSPRTVNTEAFF